The subject of this entry is one T cell receptor beta chain. The antigen is unknown. The data were obtained in a study of response to subunit inactivated influenza vaccine. Whole-study findings and limits: Each seasonal influenza vaccination, the authors suggested, recruits few new T cells.

The CDR3 contains 20 residues. V dropped 7 bases and J dropped 0 bases, with 30 bases sitting between them. Germline CDR1 reads SGHVS; CDR2 reads FQNEAQ. TCRdb reanalysed the RT-PCR reads using MiXCR and keeps one entry per CDR3 protein. Among 650,000 to 700,000 distinct CDR3 sequences listed, 15% to 18% were seen once. The source was PBMCs from blood, collected 11 to 12 days after vaccination. This chain links TRBV7-8 with TRBJ2-5; tentatively, D is TRBD1 (7 bases). This sequence originates from a man aged 50-60 years who received an inactivated influenza vaccine. The CDR3 nucleotides are TGTGCCAGCAACCGTATACAGGGGACTGGAAGTAGGGGGTACCAAGAGACCCAGTACTTC. Its translation is CASNRIQGTGSRGYQETQYF.